This T cell receptor beta chain derives from a study of identical twins. Trimming removed 5 bases at V and 1 base at J, with 13 bases between. Germline V gene sequence: CDR1 MDHEN, CDR2 SYDVKM. The CDR3 consists of 15 residues. This clonotype was detected only a few times. Each CDR3 protein gets one entry after TCRdb re-called the 5' RACE reads with MiXCR. Found here are around 650,000 distinct CDR3 sequences, around 7.4% of them singletons; the top ten hold around 1.6%. Separately, the same data were catalogued under a study of yellow fever vaccine responses in identical twins.

What was sequenced was PBMCs. V and J are TRBV28 and TRBJ2-3, with D possibly matching TRBD1 (6 bases). This TCR derives from a woman aged 18-30 years in good health. The CDR3 region has the DNA TGTGCCAGCAGTCCCCACAGGGTCCGCACAGATACGCAGTATTTT. It encodes CASSPHRVRTDTQYF. Supplemented by reference TRBV28 and TRBJ2-3, the full variable domain reads DVKVTQSSRYLVKRTGEKVFLECVQDMDHENMFWYRQDPGLGLRLIYFSYDVKMKEKGDIPEGYSVSREKKERFSLILESASTNQTSMYLCASSPHRVRTDTQYFGPGTRLTVL.